A single sample is the source of the 17 T cell receptor beta chains below, sequenced in a study of T cells in Graves' hyperthyroidism and ophthalmopathy. RNA transcripts gave rise to amplified TCR beta CDR3 regions. When the TCR CDR3 underwent first-round RT-PCR, the HTBI primer set was used. TCRdb ran MiXCR on the multiplex PCR reads and lists one entry per CDR3 protein. Of approximately 560,000 distinct CDR3 sequences listed, around 46% are singletons. Sequenced material: peripheral blood or thyroid tissue (not recorded which). All receptors come from a woman aged 18 to 35 with Graves' hyperthyroidism.

This clonotype occurred a few times. The rearrangement joins TRBV20-1 to TRBJ2-7, with TRBD2 as a possible D gene (6 bases). Germline lookup yields CDR1 DFQATT and CDR2 SNEGSKA (reference sequence). V shed 3 bases and J shed 1 base, with 16 bases lying between them. This CDR3 has 15 amino acids. CDR3 amino acids: CSASSWREISYEQYF. The CDR3 DNA reads as TGCAGTGCTAGCTCCTGGAGGGAGATATCCTACGAGCAGTACTTC.

With regard to this clonotype: This may come from a read error, since a much larger clone is one base off. The J gene is TRBJ1-3, the V gene TRBV29-1; no clear D gene. This CDR3 comprises 15 residues. Per germline, CDR1 SQVTM and CDR2 ANQGSEA. The CDR3: CSVESGHSSGNAIYF. For the CDR3, the DNA is TGCAGCGTTGAGTCGGGCCACAGCTCTGGAAACGCCATATATTTT.

A word on this clonotype: Compared with germline, one end of the junction differs, possibly owing to a read error. The chain joins TRBV4-1 to TRBJ2-5; 9 bases map to TRBD1. In germline, CDR1 is MGHRA, CDR2 YSYEKL. The CDR3 has 16 residues. The CDR3 protein is CASTLRGDRVGETQYF. CDR3 nucleotides: TGCGCCAGCACCTTGAGAGGGGACAGGGTCGGGGAGACCCAGTACTTT.

Comments on this clonotype: One junction end disagrees with the germline gene, perhaps due to a read error. The chain couples TRBV7-2 to TRBJ2-7, with TRBD2 matching over 11 bases. The germline CDR1 and CDR2 sequences are SGHTA and FQGNSA. This CDR3 is 19 amino acids long. This CDR3 is CAISSYSGTSGGGGYEQYF. CDR3 DNA: TGTGCCATCAGCTCATACTCCGGGACTAGCGGAGGCGGAGGCTACGAGCAGTACTTC.

This chain links TRBV6-5 with TRBJ2-7; D may be TRBD2 (5 bases). Deletions cut 2 bases from V and 2 bases from J, with 16 bases between. CDR1 and CDR2 from the germline V gene are MNHEY and SVGAGI. The CDR3 spans 16 residues. CDR3 in amino acids: CASSYRSGGSPYEQYF. CDR3 nucleotide sequence: TGTGCCAGCAGTTACCGATCCGGAGGCTCTCCCTACGAGCAGTACTTC.

The gene calls are TRBV29-1 and TRBJ2-6; 9 positions match TRBD1. Per germline, CDR1 SQVTM and CDR2 ANQGSEA. This CDR3 spans 17 amino acids. V was clipped by 1 base and J by 1 base; unmatched bases: 5. The CDR3: CSVEGWTGESGANVLTF. The CDR3 nucleotides read TGCAGCGTTGAAGGATGGACAGGGGAATCTGGGGCCAACGTCCTGACTTTC.

This clonotype was recorded many times. V and J are TRBV15 and TRBJ1-6, with D tentatively TRBD1 (5 bases). There are 16 residues in the CDR3. V was pared by 3 bases and J by 14 bases, with 23 bases between. The germline gives CDR1 LNHNV, CDR2 YYDKDF (reference sequence). Here the CDR3 DNA reads TGTGCCACCAGCAGCCACAGTCAGCGGGGGAGGTCGGCCCTCCACTTT. This gives the protein CATSSHSQRGRSALHF.

This clonotype was picked up many times. The chain links TRBV29-1 to TRBJ1-1; D is perhaps TRBD1 (5 bases). The V end lost 3 bases, the J end lost 5 bases, and 13 bases lay between the germline ends. CDR3 length: 13 amino acids. From germline, CDR1 is SQVTM and CDR2 ANQGSEA. The CDR3 sequence is CSVESGRGTEAFF. In nucleotides, the CDR3 is TGCAGCGTTGAGTCGGGGAGGGGAACTGAAGCTTTCTTT. The complete variable domain, with remaining parts taken from reference TRBV29-1 and TRBJ1-1, reads SAVISQKPSRDICQRGTSLTIQCQVDSQVTMMFWYRQQPGQSLTLIATANQGSEATYESGFVIDKFPISRPNLTFSTLTVSNMSPEDSSIYLCSVESGRGTEAFFGQGTRLTVV.

V gene TRBV2 combines with J gene TRBJ2-2; possibly TRBD1 for D (7 bases). The CDR3 length is 15 residues. Germline V gene lookup returns CDR1 SNHLY and CDR2 FYNNEI. V was trimmed by 5 bases and J by 5 bases, leaving 15 bases between them. CDR3: CASSPSGGRTGELFF. In DNA, the CDR3 is TGTGCCAGCAGTCCCTCAGGGGGGCGGACCGGGGAGCTGTTTTTT.

This chain connects TRBV15 to TRBJ2-7; 7 nucleotides line up with TRBD2. J was trimmed by 3 bases and V by 3 bases; bases with no gene match: 5. The CDR3 contains 14 residues. CDR1 is LNHNV and CDR2 is YYDKDF in the germline V gene (reference sequence). CDR3 coding DNA: TGTGCCACCAGCAGTGGGAGGGACGGCTACGAGCAGTACTTC. The encoded protein is CATSSGRDGYEQYF.

This clonotype was observed many times. This rearrangement joins TRBV10-3 to TRBJ1-6; D remains unclear. This CDR3 contains 15 residues. With 1 base removed from V and 10 bases from J, the gap between germline ends came to 14 bases. Germline CDR1 and CDR2: ENHRY and SYGVKD. Here the CDR3 reads CAISEWANGKSPLHF. CDR3 DNA: TGTGCCATCAGTGAGTGGGCCAATGGGAAATCACCCCTCCACTTT.

The rearrangement links TRBV12-5 to TRBJ1-5; D unclear. Germline CDR1 and CDR2: LGHNT and FRNRAP. The CDR3 contains 15 residues. V lost 0 bases and J 6 bases, leaving 12 bases between the germline ends. CDR3 DNA: TGTGCTAGTGGTTTGGTACCCACCGGTAGTCAGCCCCAGCATTTT. This codes for CASGLVPTGSQPQHF.

Regarding this clonotype: Compared with germline, one end of the junction differs, possibly owing to a read error. This chain joins TRBV7-9 and TRBJ1-6; no reliable D call. CDR3 length equals 14 residues. Per germline, CDR1 SEHNR and CDR2 FQNEAQ (reference sequence). In DNA, the CDR3 is TGCGCCAGCAGCCAAGAATTCAAACCTTCACCCCTCCACTTT. This translates into CASSQEFKPSPLHF.

This clonotype was detected only a few times. The chain links TRBV25-1 to TRBJ1-2; D remains ambiguous. V gave up 6 bases and J gave up 4 bases, with 9 bases separating them. The CDR3 has 12 residues. Per the germline V gene, CDR1 is MGHDK and CDR2 is SYGVNS. CDR3 in DNA: TGTGCCAGCAGGGACGGTCCCTATGGCTACACCTTC. This sequence encodes CASRDGPYGYTF.

In its sample, this clonotype was seen once. V gene TRBV7-9 combines with J gene TRBJ1-5; D might be TRBD1 (6 bases). V was cut by 7 bases and J by 6 bases, with 13 bases left in between. The CDR3 covers 13 residues. CDR1 is SEHNR, CDR2 FQNEAQ, per germline (reference sequence). The CDR3 sequence: CASTIQGGQPQHF. CDR3 DNA sequence: TGTGCCAGCACCATACAGGGCGGTCAGCCCCAGCATTTT.

The chain joins TRBV12-3 or TRBV12-4 to TRBJ1-2; D not resolved. With 3 bases removed from V and 4 bases from J, the gap between germline ends came to 9 bases. The CDR3 is 13 amino acids. The CDR3 DNA follows: TGTGCCAGCAGTTTTCGGCAGTCCTATGGCTACACCTTC. Amino acids: CASSFRQSYGYTF.

As concerns this clonotype: This may be a read error, as it is one base from a much larger clone. V gene TRBV29-1 combines with J gene TRBJ2-5; D gene ambiguous. The CDR3 is 11 amino acids. The germline V gene encodes CDR1 SQVTM and CDR2 ANQGSEA. CDR3 protein: CNVGREETQYF. The DNA for the CDR3 is TGCAACGTTGGTAGGGAAGAGACCCAGTACTTC.